These 21 T cell receptor beta chains came from one sample sequenced in a study of OX40 agonist ivuxolimab in advanced cancers. Only in-frame clones appear in the TCRdb table, and some are missing; sequencing was by immunoSEQ multiplex PCR. The sample shows about 77,000 clones, over 70% of them seen only once. This specimen was CD4+ or CD8+ T cells sorted from blood, taken in a trial of the OX40 agonist ivuxolimab. These receptors all stem from an adult with an advanced solid tumor such as melanoma, head and neck, liver or kidney cancer.

This rearrangement joins TRBV7-2 to TRBJ2-5; a possible D gene is TRBD1 (5 bases). The CDR3 spans 15 residues. Germline assignment: CDR1 SGHTA and CDR2 FQGNSA. V gave up 0 bases and J gave up 4 bases, with 12 bases separating them. In DNA, the CDR3 is TGTGCCAGCAGCTTAGCAGGGGCCAAGGGAGAGACCCAGTACTTC. Its translation: CASSLAGAKGETQYF. Full variable domain (missing parts from reference TRBV7-2 and TRBJ2-5): GAGVSQSPSNKVTEKGKDVELRCDPISGHTALYWYRQSLGQGLEFLIYFQGNSAPDKSGLPSDRFSAERTGGSVSTLTIQRTQQEDSAVYLCASSLAGAKGETQYFGPGTRLLVL.

This chain joins TRBV6-5 and TRBJ1-6; weak D call: TRBD1 (5 bases). Germline CDR1 is MNHEY and CDR2 is SVGAGI. Trimming stripped 4 bases from V and 8 bases from J, with 6 bases between. The CDR3 is made up of 12 amino acids. The CDR3 coding sequence is TGTGCCAGCAGTTCGACAGATTCACCCCTCCACTTT. This codes for CASSSTDSPLHF.

This chain connects TRBV27 to TRBJ2-3, with 9 bases lining up with TRBD1. CDR1 MNHEY and CDR2 SMNVEV come from the germline V gene (reference sequence). V lost 4 bases, J lost 1 base, and 9 bases stayed unmatched. This CDR3 has 17 residues. The CDR3 is CASSYPSRTGGTDTQYF. The CDR3, as DNA: TGTGCCAGCAGTTACCCTTCACGGACAGGGGGCACAGATACGCAGTATTTT.

The chain recombines TRBV5-1 with TRBJ2-5; maybe TRBD1 (7 bases). Germline values: CDR1 SGHRS, CDR2 YFSETQ. The CDR3 has 16 amino acids. V was clipped by 1 base and J by 1 base, with 14 bases between them. The CDR3 is CASSLLPGGFQETQYF. CDR3 coding DNA: TGCGCCAGCAGCTTGCTGCCAGGGGGGTTCCAAGAGACCCAGTACTTC.

This clone was counted a few times. The gene calls are TRBV2 and TRBJ1-5, with 9 positions matching TRBD1. Germline CDR1 and CDR2: SNHLY and FYNNEI. CDR3 length equals 13 residues. Germline trimming cut 8 bases from V and 7 bases from J; bases unmatched to any gene: 6. This chain's CDR3 is CASQGQGNQPQHF. Here the CDR3 DNA reads TGTGCCAGCCAGGGACAGGGTAACCAGCCCCAGCATTTT.

The chain carries TRBV6-5 and TRBJ2-6; TRBD1 or TRBD2 may be the D gene (6 bases each). The CDR3 contains 15 residues. Germline V gene data show CDR1 as MNHEY and CDR2 as SVGAGI. V was cut by 7 bases and J by 0 bases, with 10 bases left in between. The CDR3 nucleotides are TGTGCCAGCACCAAGGGGGGCTCTGGGGCCAACGTCCTGACTTTC. Translated: CASTKGGSGANVLTF.

This chain connects TRBV2 to TRBJ1-1, with 8 bases aligning to TRBD1. The CDR3 length is 14 residues. V gave up 6 bases and J gave up 4 bases; unmatched junction bases: 7. Germline CDR1 reads SNHLY; CDR2 reads FYNNEI. In DNA form, the CDR3 reads TGTGCCAGCAGGGACCGACAGGGGAGCACTGAAGCTTTCTTT. Translation: CASRDRQGSTEAFF.

The chain's CDR3 is CASSSGGGSRTDTQYF. As DNA, the CDR3 is TGTGCCAGCAGCTCGGGTGGGGGGAGTAGGACAGATACGCAGTATTTT. This rearrangement joins TRBV7-2 to TRBJ2-3; maybe TRBD2 (6 bases). The CDR3 is 16 residues long. Trimming took off 4 bases at V and 3 bases at J, with 17 bases between the two ends. The germline V gene has CDR1 SGHTA and CDR2 FQGNSA. Variable domain in full (rest from reference TRBV7-2 and TRBJ2-3): GAGVSQSPSNKVTEKGKDVELRCDPISGHTALYWYRQSLGQGLEFLIYFQGNSAPDKSGLPSDRFSAERTGGSVSTLTIQRTQQEDSAVYLCASSSGGGSRTDTQYFGPGTRLTVL.

CDR3 region: CASNTGYEQYF. Here the CDR3 DNA reads TGTGCCAGCAATACAGGGTACGAGCAGTACTTC. V and J are TRBV6-5 and TRBJ2-7; D may be TRBD1 (6 bases). The CDR3 length is 11 residues. Germline V gene lookup returns CDR1 MNHEY and CDR2 SVGAGI. V lost 7 bases and J 4 bases, leaving 8 bases between the germline ends.

This chain connects TRBV9 to TRBJ1-2, with a tentative D call TRBD1 (6 bases). Trimming shortened V by 0 bases and J by 8 bases, and 14 bases separated the two germline ends. Germline CDR1 reads SGDLS; CDR2 reads YYNGEE. The CDR3 has 14 amino acids. As DNA, the CDR3 is TGTGCCAGCAGCGTAGTTCAGGGGCTAGGGGGCTACACCTTC. As protein: CASSVVQGLGGYTF.

The J gene is TRBJ1-5, the V gene TRBV19; D gene ambiguous. The CDR3 contains 13 residues. Per the germline V gene, CDR1 is LNHDA and CDR2 is SQIVND (reference sequence). The V gene lost 5 bases and the J gene lost 6 bases, with 11 bases spanning the gap. DNA of the CDR3: TGTGCCAGTAGTTACCAGGCCCGTCAGCCCCAGCATTTT. Its translation: CASSYQARQPQHF.

This chain connects TRBV10-3 to TRBJ2-6; 7 nucleotides line up with TRBD1. With 2 bases clipped from V and 2 bases from J, the junction kept 0 bases outside the gene matches. The CDR3 spans 15 residues. Germline V lookup: CDR1 ENHRY, CDR2 SYGVKD. The CDR3 here is CAISEDRAGANVLTF. In nucleotides, the CDR3 is TGTGCCATCAGTGAGGACAGGGCTGGGGCCAACGTCCTGACTTTC.

A single count supports this clone. Written as DNA, the CDR3 is TGTGCCAGCAGCTCAACCGGACAGGGGGCGAAGAATGAGCAGTTCTTC. Its translation: CASSSTGQGAKNEQFF. The V and J genes are TRBV28 and TRBJ2-1, with 11 bases matching TRBD1. Germline-derived CDR1 and CDR2 are MDHEN and SYDVKM. Losses at the gene ends were 6 bases for V and 7 bases for J; bases not matched to a gene: 11. The CDR3 contains 16 residues.

This chain uses TRBV5-1 with TRBJ1-4; no reliable D call. The CDR3 length is 13 residues. V was cut by 4 bases and J by 8 bases, with 12 bases left in between. Germline-derived CDR1 and CDR2 are SGHRS and YFSETQ. This chain's CDR3 is CASSQDMAEKLFF. In DNA, the CDR3 is TGCGCCAGCAGCCAAGACATGGCCGAAAAACTGTTTTTT. The full variable domain, with the rest looked up from reference TRBV5-1 and TRBJ1-4, is KAGVTQTPRYLIKTRGQQVTLSCSPISGHRSVSWYQQTPGQGLQFLFEYFSETQRNKGNFPGRFSGRQFSNSRSEMNVSTLELGDSALYLCASSQDMAEKLFFGSGTQLSVL.

The chain recombines TRBV5-1 with TRBJ1-4; 8 bases align to TRBD1. The CDR3 has 14 residues. After removal of 0 bases from V and 6 bases from J, the junction contained 1 base not matched to a gene. Germline V CDR1 and CDR2: SGHRS, YFSETQ. The CDR3 region is CASSLEDRDEKLFF. CDR3 nucleotides: TGCGCCAGCAGCTTGGAGGACAGGGATGAAAAACTGTTTTTT.

This rearrangement joins TRBV18 to TRBJ1-5; D is unresolved. CDR1 and CDR2 from the germline V gene are KGHSH and LQKENI. CDR3 length equals 13 residues. V was shortened by 2 bases and J by 2 bases, with 4 bases between the two germline ends. The CDR3 sequence: CASSPGGNQPQHF. CDR3 in DNA: TGTGCCAGCTCACCAGGAGGCAATCAGCCCCAGCATTTT.

V and J are TRBV6-6 and TRBJ1-2, with TRBD1 matching over 9 bases. J was trimmed by 3 bases and V by 6 bases; bases with no gene match: 11. The CDR3 is made up of 16 amino acids. Germline loops: CDR1 MNHNY, CDR2 SVGAGI (reference sequence). The CDR3 bases are TGTGCCAGCAGCCCCAGACGGGACAGGGACTACTATGGCTACACCTTC. Its translation is CASSPRRDRDYYGYTF.

The J gene is TRBJ2-7, the V gene TRBV5-1; no definite D call. V was cut by 0 bases and J by 4 bases, with 2 bases left in between. The CDR3 runs to 11 residues. The germline CDR1 and CDR2 sequences are SGHRS and YFSETQ. The CDR3 spells CASSLGYEQYF. DNA for the CDR3: TGCGCCAGCAGCTTGGGTTACGAGCAGTACTTC. Complete variable domain (other parts from reference TRBV5-1 and TRBJ2-7): KAGVTQTPRYLIKTRGQQVTLSCSPISGHRSVSWYQQTPGQGLQFLFEYFSETQRNKGNFPGRFSGRQFSNSRSEMNVSTLELGDSALYLCASSLGYEQYFGPGTRLTVT.

The chain couples TRBV11-1 to TRBJ2-4, with 8 nucleotides matching TRBD1. CDR3 length: 14 amino acids. Germline V gene sequence: CDR1 SGHAT, CDR2 FQDESV (reference sequence). The V segment lost 5 bases and the J segment 7 bases; nucleotides outside the gene matches: 7. This chain's CDR3 is CASSPRQGTNIQYF. CDR3 nucleotides: TGTGCCAGCAGCCCCCGACAGGGGACGAACATTCAGTACTTC.

The rearrangement links TRBV14 to TRBJ2-7; D is unresolved. Trimming took 5 bases from V and 3 from J, leaving 20 bases between them. Germline V gene data show CDR1 as SGHDN and CDR2 as FVKESK. This CDR3 contains 16 residues. CDR3 DNA: TGTGCCAGCAGCTTCCTCTCCGGGCAGCGAAACTACGAGCAGTACTTC. It translates to CASSFLSGQRNYEQYF.

CDR3 in amino acids: CASSLLGGDYGYTF. Here the CDR3 DNA reads TGTGCCAGCAGTTTACTTGGGGGAGACTATGGCTACACCTTC. V usage is TRBV6-6 and J usage is TRBJ1-2; D is perhaps TRBD1 (5 bases). The germline V gene encodes CDR1 MNHNY and CDR2 SVGAGI (reference sequence). V gave up 4 bases and J gave up 3 bases, with 12 bases separating them. This CDR3 contains 14 residues.